Detailed here is one TCR beta chain. The CDR3 has 16 residues. In germline, CDR1 is LGHDT, CDR2 YNNKEL (reference sequence). Trimming at V came to 2 bases and at J to 7 bases, leaving 11 bases not matched to a gene. The data belong to a study of CD8 T cells in ankylosing spondylitis. Using its own MiXCR run on the 5' RACE reads, TCRdb lists one record per CDR3 protein. Of approximately 110,000 distinct CDR3 sequences listed, around 24% were seen once; the top ten hold 10% to 15%. Material for sequencing was synovial fluid, either unsorted or a sorted T cell fraction (not recorded which). This chain connects TRBV3-1 to TRBJ2-1; 7 nucleotides line up with TRBD2. This TCR derives from a male donor with ankylosing spondylitis. For the CDR3, the DNA is TGTGCCAGCAGCCAACTGAGTGGGAGGGCGAGAAATGAGCAGTTCTTC. Its translation is CASSQLSGRARNEQFF.